Listed below are T cell receptor beta chains from one sample, sequenced in a study of blood T cell repertoires in COVID-19. Some clones are missing from TCRdb's copy, which holds only in-frame ones; the method was immunoSEQ multiplex PCR. The sample carries approximately 170,000 clones, more than 80% recorded once. Material: peripheral blood. These receptors all stem from a human donor in a cohort sampled during active COVID-19. The CDR3 runs from the conserved cysteine through the conserved F or W. A D gene is named only where the DNA matches it firmly. Only some rows state a clone size, as once, few, many or a class for expanded clones.

clone size: NA
CDR3 length: 14
V gene: TRBV4-3
D gene: NA
J gene: TRBJ1-5
CDR3 DNA: TGCGCCAGCAGCCTAAAATTAGACAATCAGCCCCAGCATTTT
CDR3 protein: CASSLKLDNQPQHF

clone size: NA
CDR3 length: 10
V gene: TRBV16
D gene: NA
J gene: TRBJ1-1
CDR3 DNA: TGTGCCAGCAGCCAACTCTCGGCTTTCTTT
CDR3 protein: CASSQLSAFF

clone size: NA
CDR3 length: 14
V gene: TRBV18
D gene: NA
J gene: TRBJ2-5
CDR3 DNA: TGTGCCAGCTCACTCCGACAGCTAGGGGAGACCCAGTACTTC
CDR3 protein: CASSLRQLGETQYF

clone size: NA
CDR3 length: 15
V gene: TRBV6-5
D gene: NA
J gene: TRBJ1-1
CDR3 DNA: TGTGCCAGCAGTTACCCCAACAGGGACGGCACTGAAGCTTTCTTT
CDR3 protein: CASSYPNRDGTEAFF

clone size: NA
CDR3 length: 16
V gene: TRBV19
D gene: NA
J gene: TRBJ1-5
CDR3 DNA: TGTGCCAGTAGTTTCCGGCCCGGGTATAGCAATCAGCCCCAGCATTTT
CDR3 protein: CASSFRPGYSNQPQHF

clone size: NA
CDR3 length: 13
V gene: TRBV16
D gene: NA
J gene: TRBJ1-2
CDR3 DNA: TGTGCCAGCAGCCAATTAGGAGTTAAGGGCTACACCTTC
CDR3 protein: CASSQLGVKGYTF

clone size: NA
CDR3 length: 12
V gene: TRBV5-1
D gene: NA
J gene: TRBJ2-1
CDR3 DNA: TGCGCCAGCAGCTTCAGGGAAAATGAGCAGTTCTTC
CDR3 protein: CASSFRENEQFF

clone size: NA
CDR3 length: 14
V gene: TRBV28
D gene: NA
J gene: TRBJ2-7
CDR3 DNA: TGTGCCAGCAGTTTGCAGGGGGGCACCTACGAGCAGTACTTC
CDR3 protein: CASSLQGGTYEQYF

clone size: once
CDR3 length: 14
V gene: TRBV19
D gene: TRBD2
J gene: TRBJ2-7
CDR3 DNA: TGTGCCAGTAGTGCTAGCGGGAGTGGCCACGAGCAGTACTTC
CDR3 protein: CASSASGSGHEQYF

clone size: NA
CDR3 length: 17
V gene: TRBV19
D gene: TRBD1
J gene: TRBJ2-7
CDR3 DNA: TGTGCCAGTAGTGGACTGGGAACTCGACAGGGCCCCTACGAGCAGTACTTC
CDR3 protein: CASSGLGTRQGPYEQYF

clone size: NA
CDR3 length: 15
V gene: TRBV27
D gene: NA
J gene: TRBJ2-3
CDR3 DNA: TGTGCCAGCAGCCCAGGGACTCGTATCACAGATACGCAGTATTTT
CDR3 protein: CASSPGTRITDTQYF

clone size: NA
CDR3 length: 16
V gene: TRBV7-2
D gene: NA
J gene: TRBJ1-6
CDR3 DNA: TGTGCCAGCAGCTTAGAGGGAGTGGGCTATAATTCACCCCTCCACTTT
CDR3 protein: CASSLEGVGYNSPLHF

clone size: NA
CDR3 length: 14
V gene: TRBV28
D gene: TRBD2
J gene: TRBJ2-4
CDR3 DNA: TGTGCCAGCAGTCTCCGGGGGGGCGGAAACATTCAGTACTTC
CDR3 protein: CASSLRGGGNIQYF

clone size: NA
CDR3 length: 16
V gene: TRBV5-4
D gene: NA
J gene: TRBJ1-3
CDR3 DNA: TGTGCCAGCAGCTTCTATTTCGAGGGTGCTGGAAACACCATATATTTT
CDR3 protein: CASSFYFEGAGNTIYF

clone size: NA
CDR3 length: 15
V gene: TRBV18
D gene: NA
J gene: TRBJ2-1
CDR3 DNA: TGTGCCAGCTCACCCCCGGGCAGGGCAAACAATGAGCAGTTCTTC
CDR3 protein: CASSPPGRANNEQFF

clone size: NA
CDR3 length: 16
V gene: TRBV3-1/TRBV3-2
D gene: NA
J gene: TRBJ1-3
CDR3 DNA: TGTGCCAGCAGCCAAGCCATCTACGAGGGTGGAAACACCATATATTTT
CDR3 protein: CASSQAIYEGGNTIYF

clone size: NA
CDR3 length: 20
V gene: TRBV18
D gene: TRBD1
J gene: TRBJ1-5
CDR3 DNA: TGTGCCAGCTCACCTTCCCGGACAGGGACCACCTCACTCGGGGATCAGCCCCAGCATTTT
CDR3 protein: CASSPSRTGTTSLGDQPQHF

clone size: NA
CDR3 length: 15
V gene: TRBV6-5
D gene: NA
J gene: TRBJ2-1
CDR3 DNA: TGTGCCAGCAGTTACGGGGCCAGCTCCTACAATGAGCAGTTCTTC
CDR3 protein: CASSYGASSYNEQFF

clone size: once
CDR3 length: 16
V gene: TRBV7-6
D gene: NA
J gene: TRBJ2-5
CDR3 DNA: TGTGCCAGCAGCTTAACAGCGGGTGGGTACCAAGAGACCCAGTACTTC
CDR3 protein: CASSLTAGGYQETQYF

clone size: few
CDR3 length: 16
V gene: TRBV29-1
D gene: NA
J gene: TRBJ2-1
CDR3 DNA: TGCAGCGTTGGCGGAACTATTATGAGCTCCTACAATGAGCAGTTCTTC
CDR3 protein: CSVGGTIMSSYNEQFF

clone size: NA
CDR3 length: 15
V gene: TRBV4-1
D gene: TRBD2
J gene: TRBJ2-1
CDR3 DNA: TGCGCCAGCAGTACCCATGCGGGAGTTCGGAATGAGCAGTTCTTC
CDR3 protein: CASSTHAGVRNEQFF

clone size: NA
CDR3 length: 13
V gene: TRBV3-1/TRBV3-2
D gene: NA
J gene: TRBJ1-2
CDR3 DNA: TGTGCCAGCAGCCAAAACACGAAGAATGGCTACACCTTC
CDR3 protein: CASSQNTKNGYTF

clone size: NA
CDR3 length: 16
V gene: TRBV19
D gene: NA
J gene: TRBJ1-5
CDR3 DNA: TGTGCCAGTAGTCAGGGAGGCGCGTATAGCAATCAGCCCCAGCATTTT
CDR3 protein: CASSQGGAYSNQPQHF

clone size: NA
CDR3 length: 15
V gene: TRBV7-2
D gene: TRBD2
J gene: TRBJ2-5
CDR3 DNA: TGTGCCAGCAGTTACCAGCGGGGGGCTCAAGAGACCCAGTACTTC
CDR3 protein: CASSYQRGAQETQYF

clone size: NA
CDR3 length: 17
V gene: TRBV5-8
D gene: TRBD2
J gene: TRBJ2-3
CDR3 DNA: TGTGCCAGCAGCGGACCAGGGACTAACTTTCGCACAGATACGCAGTATTTT
CDR3 protein: CASSGPGTNFRTDTQYF

clone size: few
CDR3 length: 17
V gene: TRBV5-6
D gene: TRBD1
J gene: TRBJ2-5
CDR3 DNA: TGTGCCAGCAGCTTAATGGCCGGGACAGGGGTTTTAGAGACCCAGTACTTC
CDR3 protein: CASSLMAGTGVLETQYF

clone size: NA
CDR3 length: 12
V gene: TRBV27
D gene: NA
J gene: TRBJ2-7
CDR3 DNA: TGTGCCAGCAGTTTTGGAGGATACGAGCAGTACTTC
CDR3 protein: CASSFGGYEQYF

clone size: NA
CDR3 length: 14
V gene: TRBV28
D gene: TRBD1
J gene: TRBJ1-5
CDR3 DNA: TGTGCCAGCAGCCCCGGGACAGGTTTTCAGCCCCAGCATTTT
CDR3 protein: CASSPGTGFQPQHF

clone size: NA
CDR3 length: 12
V gene: TRBV12-3/TRBV12-4
D gene: TRBD1
J gene: TRBJ1-5
CDR3 DNA: TGTGCCAGGGGGACAGTAGGTCAGCCCCAGCATTTT
CDR3 protein: CARGTVGQPQHF

clone size: NA
CDR3 length: 17
V gene: TRBV9
D gene: NA
J gene: TRBJ2-6
CDR3 DNA: TGTGCCAGCAGCCCCGGGACATCCAGCTCTGGGGCCAACGTCCTGACTTTC
CDR3 protein: CASSPGTSSSGANVLTF

clone size: NA
CDR3 length: 15
V gene: TRBV7-3
D gene: TRBD1
J gene: TRBJ2-1
CDR3 DNA: TGTGCCAGCAGCTTAGACTCGGGACAGGGCGATGAGCAGTTCTTC
CDR3 protein: CASSLDSGQGDEQFF

clone size: NA
CDR3 length: 15
V gene: TRBV7-2
D gene: TRBD1
J gene: TRBJ2-1
CDR3 DNA: TGTGCCAGCAGCTTTGTTGGGACAGGGATCAATGAGCAGTTCTTC
CDR3 protein: CASSFVGTGINEQFF

clone size: NA
CDR3 length: 17
V gene: TRBV9
D gene: TRBD2
J gene: TRBJ2-3
CDR3 DNA: TGTGCCAGCAGCGTAGGCGGGACTAGCGGGAGTGGGGATACGCAGTATTTT
CDR3 protein: CASSVGGTSGSGDTQYF

clone size: NA
CDR3 length: 15
V gene: TRBV7-2
D gene: TRBD2
J gene: TRBJ2-1
CDR3 DNA: TGTGCCAGCAGCTTAGTGGTTAGCGGGAGACAAGTACAGTTCTTC
CDR3 protein: CASSLVVSGRQVQFF

clone size: few
CDR3 length: 14
V gene: TRBV15
D gene: TRBD1
J gene: TRBJ1-5
CDR3 DNA: TGTGCCACCAGCAGGGACAGGGACAATCAGCCCCAGCATTTT
CDR3 protein: CATSRDRDNQPQHF

clone size: NA
CDR3 length: 14
V gene: TRBV6-5
D gene: TRBD1
J gene: TRBJ1-1
CDR3 DNA: TGTGCCAGCAGAGGAACCGGGACAGGGGGTGAAGCTTTCTTT
CDR3 protein: CASRGTGTGGEAFF

clone size: NA
CDR3 length: 15
V gene: TRBV7-9
D gene: NA
J gene: TRBJ2-2
CDR3 DNA: TGTGCCAGCAGCCCAGATGGGCCGGGGGCCGGGGAGCTGTTTTTT
CDR3 protein: CASSPDGPGAGELFF

clone size: NA
CDR3 length: 13
V gene: TRBV12-3/TRBV12-4
D gene: NA
J gene: TRBJ1-1
CDR3 DNA: TGTGCCAGCCTACGACAGCAGAACACTGAAGCTTTCTTT
CDR3 protein: CASLRQQNTEAFF

clone size: NA
CDR3 length: 17
V gene: TRBV4-3
D gene: TRBD2
J gene: TRBJ2-3
CDR3 DNA: TGCGCCAGCAGCCAAGAGGGACTAGCGGGCAGCACAGATACGCAGTATTTT
CDR3 protein: CASSQEGLAGSTDTQYF

clone size: NA
CDR3 length: 14
V gene: TRBV6-5
D gene: NA
J gene: TRBJ2-3
CDR3 DNA: TGTGCCAGCAGGTCCGGGGTTAGCACAGATACGCAGTATTTT
CDR3 protein: CASRSGVSTDTQYF

clone size: NA
CDR3 length: 14
V gene: TRBV11-2
D gene: NA
J gene: TRBJ1-1
CDR3 DNA: TGTGCCAGCACCATGGCGGGGATGAACACTGAAGCTTTCTTT
CDR3 protein: CASTMAGMNTEAFF

clone size: NA
CDR3 length: 19
V gene: TRBV7-8
D gene: TRBD2
J gene: TRBJ2-4
CDR3 DNA: TGTGCCAGCAGCCGCACGACTAGCGGGAGAGGGGTAGCCAAAAACATTCAGTACTTC
CDR3 protein: CASSRTTSGRGVAKNIQYF

clone size: NA
CDR3 length: 15
V gene: TRBV18
D gene: TRBD2
J gene: TRBJ2-1
CDR3 DNA: TGTGCCAGCTCACTACTAGCGAGGGGACACAATGAGCAGTTCTTC
CDR3 protein: CASSLLARGHNEQFF

clone size: NA
CDR3 length: 15
V gene: TRBV7-2
D gene: NA
J gene: TRBJ1-3
CDR3 DNA: TGTGCCAGCAGCAACCAAACGGGCTCTGGAAACACCATATATTTT
CDR3 protein: CASSNQTGSGNTIYF

clone size: NA
CDR3 length: 15
V gene: TRBV11-2
D gene: NA
J gene: TRBJ1-4
CDR3 DNA: TGTGCCAGCAGCCCCTCCCAGGGGCCGCGGGAAAAACTGTTTTTT
CDR3 protein: CASSPSQGPREKLFF

clone size: NA
CDR3 length: 15
V gene: TRBV5-1
D gene: TRBD1
J gene: TRBJ2-3
CDR3 DNA: TGCGCCAGCAGCTTAACAGGGGTTCGCACAGATACGCAGTATTTT
CDR3 protein: CASSLTGVRTDTQYF

clone size: NA
CDR3 length: 19
V gene: TRBV7-9
D gene: TRBD2
J gene: TRBJ2-3
CDR3 DNA: TGTGCCAGCAGCTCGATATGGTTGAGGACTAGCGGGAGGGCCGATACGCAGTATTTT
CDR3 protein: CASSSIWLRTSGRADTQYF

clone size: NA
CDR3 length: 13
V gene: TRBV5-6
D gene: TRBD1
J gene: TRBJ1-1
CDR3 DNA: TGTGCCAGCGATCGCAGGGGGTCGACTGAAGCTTTCTTT
CDR3 protein: CASDRRGSTEAFF

clone size: NA
CDR3 length: 11
V gene: TRBV4-1
D gene: NA
J gene: TRBJ2-7
CDR3 DNA: TGCGCCAGCAGCCACGCCTACGAGCAGTACTTC
CDR3 protein: CASSHAYEQYF

clone size: NA
CDR3 length: 16
V gene: TRBV7-7
D gene: NA
J gene: TRBJ1-5
CDR3 DNA: TGTGCCAGCAGCTATGGACAGTTCTATAGCAATCAGCCCCAGCATTTT
CDR3 protein: CASSYGQFYSNQPQHF

clone size: NA
CDR3 length: 17
V gene: TRBV9
D gene: TRBD1
J gene: TRBJ2-2
CDR3 DNA: TGTGCCAGCAGCACAGGGACAGGCTATGCGAACACCGGGGAGCTGTTTTTT
CDR3 protein: CASSTGTGYANTGELFF

clone size: NA
CDR3 length: 16
V gene: TRBV4-3
D gene: NA
J gene: TRBJ1-2
CDR3 DNA: TGCGCCAGCAGCCAAGAAATCGGTCAGGTCAACTATGGCTACACCTTC
CDR3 protein: CASSQEIGQVNYGYTF

clone size: NA
CDR3 length: 16
V gene: TRBV20-1
D gene: NA
J gene: TRBJ1-1
CDR3 DNA: TGCAGTGCTAGTGATCCTAGCGGTAACATGAACACTGAAGCTTTCTTT
CDR3 protein: CSASDPSGNMNTEAFF

clone size: NA
CDR3 length: 17
V gene: TRBV14
D gene: TRBD2
J gene: TRBJ2-1
CDR3 DNA: TGTGCCAGCAGCCAATGGTTGTTCGGGGGGGCCAACAATGAGCAGTTCTTC
CDR3 protein: CASSQWLFGGANNEQFF

clone size: NA
CDR3 length: 14
V gene: TRBV5-5
D gene: NA
J gene: TRBJ1-1
CDR3 DNA: TGTGCCAGCAGCCTTCAGGACAAGAACACTGAAGCTTTCTTT
CDR3 protein: CASSLQDKNTEAFF

clone size: NA
CDR3 length: 16
V gene: TRBV4-3
D gene: NA
J gene: TRBJ2-1
CDR3 DNA: TGCGCCAGCAGCCAAGACAAGGAGGGCACCTACAATGAGCAGTTCTTC
CDR3 protein: CASSQDKEGTYNEQFF

clone size: few
CDR3 length: 19
V gene: TRBV10-3
D gene: NA
J gene: TRBJ2-6
CDR3 DNA: TGTGCCATCAGTGAGCTCCCGGGGGTTTCCCTCTCTGGGGCCAACGTCCTGACTTTC
CDR3 protein: CAISELPGVSLSGANVLTF

clone size: NA
CDR3 length: 16
V gene: TRBV5-1
D gene: TRBD2
J gene: TRBJ2-1
CDR3 DNA: TGCGCCAGCGGGCCGGGACTAGCGGGAGCCGCTAATGAGCAGTTCTTC
CDR3 protein: CASGPGLAGAANEQFF

clone size: NA
CDR3 length: 13
V gene: TRBV5-4
D gene: NA
J gene: TRBJ2-7
CDR3 DNA: TGTGCCAGCAGCTCGACTACTTCCTACGAGCAGTACTTC
CDR3 protein: CASSSTTSYEQYF